This TCR beta chain stems from a study of blood T cell repertoires in COVID-19. This CDR3 region has 14 residues. V gave up 2 bases and J gave up 5 bases; unmatched junction bases: 6. In germline, CDR1 is SGHTA, CDR2 FQGNSA. Membership in each cohort depended on participant-reported clinical history. The method was immunoSEQ multiplex PCR; TCRdb's version includes in-frame clones alone and lacks a portion of them. The sample carries around 170,000 clones, 60% to 80% recorded once. The sample taken for sequencing was PBMCs or T cells enriched from blood (not recorded which). The rearrangement joins TRBV7-2 to TRBJ2-7, with TRBD1 identical over 7 bases. The TCR sequence derives from a man in his sixties who had been exposed to COVID-19. CDR3 DNA: TGTGCCAGCAGCTTATCAGGGGGAGTCCACGAGCAGTACTTC. It yields the protein CASSLSGGVHEQYF.